This T cell receptor (beta chain) comes out of a study of blood T cell repertoires in COVID-19. Trimming cost V 6 bases and J 4 bases, with 27 bases left between them. The CDR3 spans 18 residues. Germline V gene data show CDR1 as KGHSH and CDR2 as LQKENI. Some clones are missing from TCRdb's copy, which holds only in-frame ones; the method was immunoSEQ multiplex PCR. The sample records about 220,000 clones, under 90% being singletons. What was sequenced was PBMCs or T cells enriched from blood (not recorded which). The TCR was taken from a woman between 50 and 59 years old who had been exposed to COVID-19. The V call is TRBV18, the J call TRBJ1-2; maybe TRBD1 (5 bases). CDR3: CASSQTQIAQGGPYGYTF. The DNA for the CDR3 is TGTGCCAGCTCGCAAACCCAGATCGCCCAGGGAGGGCCCTATGGCTACACCTTC.